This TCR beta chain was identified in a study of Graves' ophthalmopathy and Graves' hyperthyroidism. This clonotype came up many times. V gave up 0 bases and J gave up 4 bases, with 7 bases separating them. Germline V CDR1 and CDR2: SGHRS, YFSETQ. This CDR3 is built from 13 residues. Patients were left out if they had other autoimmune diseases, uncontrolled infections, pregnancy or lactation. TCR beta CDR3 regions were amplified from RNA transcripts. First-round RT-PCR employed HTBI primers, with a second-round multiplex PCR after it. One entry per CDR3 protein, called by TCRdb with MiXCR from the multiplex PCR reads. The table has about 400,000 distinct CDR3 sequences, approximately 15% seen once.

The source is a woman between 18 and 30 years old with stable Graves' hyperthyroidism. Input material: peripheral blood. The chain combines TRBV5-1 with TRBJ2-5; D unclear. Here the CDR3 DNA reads TGCGCCAGCAGCTTGGCCCTAGGAGAGACCCAGTACTTC. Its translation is CASSLALGETQYF.